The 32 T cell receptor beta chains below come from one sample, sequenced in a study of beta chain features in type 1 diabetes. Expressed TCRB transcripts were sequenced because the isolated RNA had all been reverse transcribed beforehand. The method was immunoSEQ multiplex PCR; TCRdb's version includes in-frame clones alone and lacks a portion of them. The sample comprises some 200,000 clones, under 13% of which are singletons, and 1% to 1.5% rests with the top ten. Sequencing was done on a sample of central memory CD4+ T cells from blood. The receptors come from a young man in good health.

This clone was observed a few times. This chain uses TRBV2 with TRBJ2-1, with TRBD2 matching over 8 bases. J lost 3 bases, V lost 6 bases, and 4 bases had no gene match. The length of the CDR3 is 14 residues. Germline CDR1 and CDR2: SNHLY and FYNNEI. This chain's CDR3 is CASRGTSGYNEQFF. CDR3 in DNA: TGTGCCAGCAGGGGAACTAGCGGCTACAATGAGCAGTTCTTC. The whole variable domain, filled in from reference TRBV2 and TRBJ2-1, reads EPEVTQTPSHQVTQMGQEVILRCVPISNHLYFYWYRQILGQKVEFLVSFYNNEISEKSEIFDDQFSVERPDGSNFTLKIRSTKLEDSAMYFCASRGTSGYNEQFFGPGTRLTVL.

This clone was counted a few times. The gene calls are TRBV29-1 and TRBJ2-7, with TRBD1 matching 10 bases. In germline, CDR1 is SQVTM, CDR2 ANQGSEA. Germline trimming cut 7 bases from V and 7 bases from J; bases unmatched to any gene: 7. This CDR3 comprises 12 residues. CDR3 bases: TGCAGCGCCCGACAGGGGGCGCGAGAGCAGTACTTC. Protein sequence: CSARQGAREQYF.

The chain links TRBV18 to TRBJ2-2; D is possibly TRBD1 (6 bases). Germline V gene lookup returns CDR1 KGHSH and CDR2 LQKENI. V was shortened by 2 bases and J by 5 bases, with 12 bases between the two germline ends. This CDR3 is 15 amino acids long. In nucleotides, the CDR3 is TGTGCCAGCTCACCAGAGGACAGAAGGACCGGGGAGCTGTTTTTT. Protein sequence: CASSPEDRRTGELFF.

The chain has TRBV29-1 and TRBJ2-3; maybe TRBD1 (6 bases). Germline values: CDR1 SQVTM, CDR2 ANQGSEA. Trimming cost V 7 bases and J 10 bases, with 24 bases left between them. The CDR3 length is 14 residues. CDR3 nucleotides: TGCAGCGGTGTCGGGCAAACACAGGGTGTGGCGCAGTATTTT. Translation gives CSGVGQTQGVAQYF.

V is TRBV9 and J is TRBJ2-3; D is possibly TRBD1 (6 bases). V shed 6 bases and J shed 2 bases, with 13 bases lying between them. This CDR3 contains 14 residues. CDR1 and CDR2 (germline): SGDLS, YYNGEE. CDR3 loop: CASNPQGFTDTQYF. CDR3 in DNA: TGTGCCAGCAACCCGCAGGGGTTCACAGATACGCAGTATTTT. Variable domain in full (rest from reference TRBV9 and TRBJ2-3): DSGVTQTPKHLITATGQRVTLRCSPRSGDLSVYWYQQSLDQGLQFLIQYYNGEERAKGNILERFSAQQFPDLHSELNLSSLELGDSALYFCASNPQGFTDTQYFGPGTRLTVL.

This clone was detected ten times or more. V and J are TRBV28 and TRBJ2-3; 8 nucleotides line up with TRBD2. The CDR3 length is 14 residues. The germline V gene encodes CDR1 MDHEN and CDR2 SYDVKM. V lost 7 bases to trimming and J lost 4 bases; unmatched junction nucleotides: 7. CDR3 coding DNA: TGTGCCAGCACCCCGGGGGGGCAGGCAGATACGCAGTATTTT. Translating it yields CASTPGGQADTQYF.

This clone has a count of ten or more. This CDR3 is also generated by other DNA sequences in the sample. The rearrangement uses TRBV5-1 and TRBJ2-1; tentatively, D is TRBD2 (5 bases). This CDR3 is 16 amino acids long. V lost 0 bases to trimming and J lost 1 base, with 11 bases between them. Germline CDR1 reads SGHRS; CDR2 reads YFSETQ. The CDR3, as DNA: TGCGCCAGCAGCTTGGCCCCGGGGAGTTCCTACAATGAGCAGTTCTTC. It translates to CASSLAPGSSYNEQFF.

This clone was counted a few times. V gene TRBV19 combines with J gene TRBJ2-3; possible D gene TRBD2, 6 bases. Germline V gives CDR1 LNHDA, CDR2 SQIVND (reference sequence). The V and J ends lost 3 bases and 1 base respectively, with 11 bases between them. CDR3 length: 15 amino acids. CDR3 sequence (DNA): TGTGCCAGTAGTATTTCCCAGCGGGGCACAGATACGCAGTATTTT. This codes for CASSISQRGTDTQYF.

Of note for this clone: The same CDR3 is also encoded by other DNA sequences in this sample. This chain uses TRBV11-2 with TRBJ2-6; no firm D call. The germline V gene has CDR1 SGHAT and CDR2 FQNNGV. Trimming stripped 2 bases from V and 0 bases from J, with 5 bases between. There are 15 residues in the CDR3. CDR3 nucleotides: TGTGCCAGCAGCTTACAGGTCTCTGGGGCCAACGTCCTGACTTTC. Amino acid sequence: CASSLQVSGANVLTF.

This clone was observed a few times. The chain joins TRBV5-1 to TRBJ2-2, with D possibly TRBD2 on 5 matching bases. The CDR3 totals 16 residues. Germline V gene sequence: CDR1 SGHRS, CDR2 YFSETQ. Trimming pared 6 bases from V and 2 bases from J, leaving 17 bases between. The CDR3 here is CASTEGSGGNTGELFF. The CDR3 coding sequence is TGCGCCAGCACCGAAGGCAGCGGAGGAAACACCGGGGAGCTGTTTTTT.

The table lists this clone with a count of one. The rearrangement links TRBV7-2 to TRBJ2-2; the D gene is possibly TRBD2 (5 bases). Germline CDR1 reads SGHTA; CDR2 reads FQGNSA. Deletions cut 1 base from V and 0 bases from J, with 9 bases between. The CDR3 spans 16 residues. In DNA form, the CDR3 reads TGTGCCAGCAGCTTAGTCCTAGCCGCGAACACCGGGGAGCTGTTTTTT. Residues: CASSLVLAANTGELFF. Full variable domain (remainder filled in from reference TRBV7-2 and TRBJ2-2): GAGVSQSPSNKVTEKGKDVELRCDPISGHTALYWYRQSLGQGLEFLIYFQGNSAPDKSGLPSDRFSAERTGGSVSTLTIQRTQQEDSAVYLCASSLVLAANTGELFFGEGSRLTVL.

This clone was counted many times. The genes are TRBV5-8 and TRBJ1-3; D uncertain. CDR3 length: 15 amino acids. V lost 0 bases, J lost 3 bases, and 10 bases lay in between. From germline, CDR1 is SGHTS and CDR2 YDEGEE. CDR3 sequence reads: CASSLDTVNGNTIYF. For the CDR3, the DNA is TGTGCCAGCAGCTTGGACACGGTGAATGGAAACACCATATATTTT. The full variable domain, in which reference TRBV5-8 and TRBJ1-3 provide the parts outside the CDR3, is EAGVTQSPTHLIKTRGQQATLRCSPISGHTSVYWYQQALGLGLQFLLWYDEGEERNRGNFPPRFSGRQFPNYSSELNVNALELEDSALYLCASSLDTVNGNTIYFGEGSWLTVV.

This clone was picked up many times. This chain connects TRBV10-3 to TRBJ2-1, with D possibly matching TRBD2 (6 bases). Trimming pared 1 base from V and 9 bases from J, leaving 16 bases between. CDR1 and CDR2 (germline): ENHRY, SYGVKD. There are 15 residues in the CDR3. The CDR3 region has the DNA TGTGCCATCAGTGAGTTCGACGGGAGCTATACTGAGCAGTTCTTC. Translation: CAISEFDGSYTEQFF.

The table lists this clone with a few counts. Here the CDR3 reads CASRWDAGKYEQYF. The DNA of the CDR3 is TGTGCCAGCAGGTGGGACGCAGGGAAGTACGAGCAGTACTTC. The chain links TRBV6-5 to TRBJ2-7; D is perhaps TRBD1 or TRBD2 (5 bases each). This CDR3 contains 14 residues. V was cut by 6 bases and J by 4 bases, with 16 bases left in between. The germline CDR1 and CDR2 sequences are MNHEY and SVGAGI.

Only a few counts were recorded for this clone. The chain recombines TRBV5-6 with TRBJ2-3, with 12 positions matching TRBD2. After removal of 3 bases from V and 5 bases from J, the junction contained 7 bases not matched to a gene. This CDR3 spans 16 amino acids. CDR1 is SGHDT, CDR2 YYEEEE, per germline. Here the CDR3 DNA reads TGTGCCAGCAGCTCTCCGACTAGCGGGGGCGGAGATACGCAGTATTTT. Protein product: CASSSPTSGGGDTQYF. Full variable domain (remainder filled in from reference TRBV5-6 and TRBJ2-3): DAGVTQSPTHLIKTRGQQVTLRCSPKSGHDTVSWYQQALGQGPQFIFQYYEEEERQRGNFPDRFSGHQFPNYSSELNVNALLLGDSALYLCASSSPTSGGGDTQYFGPGTRLTVL.

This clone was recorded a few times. The CDR3 coding sequence is TGTGCCAGCAGTTTATCTAGCGGGATAGGCAGAAAGGAGCAGTTCTTC. Translation: CASSLSSGIGRKEQFF. The V call is TRBV28, the J call TRBJ2-1; 9 nucleotides line up with TRBD2. The V gene's germline CDR1 is MDHEN and CDR2 SYDVKM. CDR3 length: 16 amino acids. V lost 1 base and J lost 10; bases outside the gene matches: 11.

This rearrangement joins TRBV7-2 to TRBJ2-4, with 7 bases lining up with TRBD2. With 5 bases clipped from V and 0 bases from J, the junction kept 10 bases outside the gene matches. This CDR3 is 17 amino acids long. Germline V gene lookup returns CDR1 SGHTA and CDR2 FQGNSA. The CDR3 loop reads CASSPLPSGIAKNIQYF. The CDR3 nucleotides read TGTGCCAGCAGCCCATTACCTAGCGGTATAGCCAAAAACATTCAGTACTTC.

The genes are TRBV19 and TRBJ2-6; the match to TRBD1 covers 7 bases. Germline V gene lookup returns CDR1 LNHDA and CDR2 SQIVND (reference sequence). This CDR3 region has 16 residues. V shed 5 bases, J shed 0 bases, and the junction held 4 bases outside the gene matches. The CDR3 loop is CASSSRGISGANVLTF. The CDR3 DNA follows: TGTGCCAGTAGTTCCAGGGGGATCTCTGGGGCCAACGTCCTGACTTTC.

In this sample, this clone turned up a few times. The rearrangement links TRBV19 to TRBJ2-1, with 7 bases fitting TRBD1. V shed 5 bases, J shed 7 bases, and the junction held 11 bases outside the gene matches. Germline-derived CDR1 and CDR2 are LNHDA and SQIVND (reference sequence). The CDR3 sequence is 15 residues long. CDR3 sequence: CASSPQGTRLNEQFF. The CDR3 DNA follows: TGTGCCAGTAGTCCACAGGGGACGCGACTTAATGAGCAGTTCTTC.

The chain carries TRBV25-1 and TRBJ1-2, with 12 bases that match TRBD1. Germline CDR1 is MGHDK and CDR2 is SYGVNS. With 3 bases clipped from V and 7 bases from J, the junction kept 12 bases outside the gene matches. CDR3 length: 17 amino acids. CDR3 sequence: CASSDAGTGGLLGGYTF. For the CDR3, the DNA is TGTGCCAGCAGTGATGCGGGGACAGGGGGCCTCCTCGGTGGCTACACCTTC.

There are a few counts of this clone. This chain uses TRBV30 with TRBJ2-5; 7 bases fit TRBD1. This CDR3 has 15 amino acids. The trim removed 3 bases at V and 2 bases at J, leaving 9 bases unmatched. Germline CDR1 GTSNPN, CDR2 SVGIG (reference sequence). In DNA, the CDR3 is TGTGCCTGGAGCGTAGACAGGGCCATACAAGAGACCCAGTACTTC. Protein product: CAWSVDRAIQETQYF.

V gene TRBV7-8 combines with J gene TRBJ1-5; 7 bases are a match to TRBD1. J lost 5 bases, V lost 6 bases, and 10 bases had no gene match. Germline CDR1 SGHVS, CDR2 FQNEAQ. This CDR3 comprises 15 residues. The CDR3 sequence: CASSTRDRQYQPQHF. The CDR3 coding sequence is TGTGCCAGCAGTACGCGGGACAGACAATATCAGCCCCAGCATTTT.

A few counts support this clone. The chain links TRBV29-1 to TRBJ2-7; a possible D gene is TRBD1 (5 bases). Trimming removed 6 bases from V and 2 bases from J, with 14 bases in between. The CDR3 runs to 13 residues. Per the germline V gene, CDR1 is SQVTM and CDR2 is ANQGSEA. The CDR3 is CSVKDTSAYEQYF. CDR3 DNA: TGCAGCGTGAAGGACACCAGTGCCTACGAGCAGTACTTC.

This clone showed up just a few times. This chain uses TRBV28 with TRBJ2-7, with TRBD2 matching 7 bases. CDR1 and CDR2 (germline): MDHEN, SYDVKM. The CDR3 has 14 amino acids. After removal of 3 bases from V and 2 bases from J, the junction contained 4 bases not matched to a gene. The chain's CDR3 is CASSLGRETYEQYF. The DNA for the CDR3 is TGTGCCAGCAGTTTGGGGCGGGAGACCTACGAGCAGTACTTC.

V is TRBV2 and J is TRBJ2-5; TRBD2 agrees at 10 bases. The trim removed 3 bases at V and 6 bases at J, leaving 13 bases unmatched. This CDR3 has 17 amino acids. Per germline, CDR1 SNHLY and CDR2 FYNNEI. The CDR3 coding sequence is TGTGCCAGCAGTGACGGGAGCGGGAGGGCCGGCTGGCAGACCCAGTACTTC. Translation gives CASSDGSGRAGWQTQYF.

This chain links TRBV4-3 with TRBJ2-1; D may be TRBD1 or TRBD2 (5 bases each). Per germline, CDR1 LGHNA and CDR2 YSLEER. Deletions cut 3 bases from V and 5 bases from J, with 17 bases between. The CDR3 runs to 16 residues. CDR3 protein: CASSQFIRDGDNEQFF. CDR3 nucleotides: TGCGCCAGCAGCCAGTTTATCAGGGACGGTGACAATGAGCAGTTCTTC.

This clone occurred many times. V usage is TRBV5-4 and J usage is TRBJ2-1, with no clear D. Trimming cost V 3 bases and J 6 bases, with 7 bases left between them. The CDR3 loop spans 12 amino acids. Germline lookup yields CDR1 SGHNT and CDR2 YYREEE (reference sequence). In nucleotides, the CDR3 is TGTGCCAGCAGCTCGGCCGTCAATGAGCAGTTCTTC. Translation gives CASSSAVNEQFF.

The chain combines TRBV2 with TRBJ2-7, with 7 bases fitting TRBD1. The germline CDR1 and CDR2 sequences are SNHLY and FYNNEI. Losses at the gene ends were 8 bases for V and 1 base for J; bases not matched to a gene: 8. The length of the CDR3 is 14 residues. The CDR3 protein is CASGLDRSSYEQYF. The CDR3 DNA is TGTGCCAGCGGATTGGACAGGAGTTCCTACGAGCAGTACTTC.

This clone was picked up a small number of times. The chain's CDR3 is CASSGQQNTEAFF. As DNA, the CDR3 is TGTGCCAGCAGTGGGCAGCAGAACACTGAAGCTTTCTTT. The rearrangement joins TRBV2 to TRBJ1-1; no clear D. Germline lookup yields CDR1 SNHLY and CDR2 FYNNEI. Trimming removed 4 bases from V and 1 base from J, with 7 bases in between. This CDR3 spans 13 amino acids.

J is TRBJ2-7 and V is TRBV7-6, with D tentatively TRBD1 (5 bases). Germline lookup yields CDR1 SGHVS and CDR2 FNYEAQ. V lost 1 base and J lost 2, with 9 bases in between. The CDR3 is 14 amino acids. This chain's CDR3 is CASSLEPGPYEQYF. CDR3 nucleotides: TGTGCCAGCAGCTTAGAGCCAGGGCCCTACGAGCAGTACTTC.

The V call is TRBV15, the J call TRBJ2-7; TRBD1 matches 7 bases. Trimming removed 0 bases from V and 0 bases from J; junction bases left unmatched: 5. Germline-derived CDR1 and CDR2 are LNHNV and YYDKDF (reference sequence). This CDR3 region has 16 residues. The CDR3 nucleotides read TGTGCCACCAGCAGAGACCCCGGGACAGTCTCCTACGAGCAGTACTTC. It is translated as CATSRDPGTVSYEQYF.

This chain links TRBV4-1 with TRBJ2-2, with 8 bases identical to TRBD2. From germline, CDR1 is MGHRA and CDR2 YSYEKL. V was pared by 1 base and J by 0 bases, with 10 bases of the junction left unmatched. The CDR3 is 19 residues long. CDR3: CASSQGQLAGATNTGELFF. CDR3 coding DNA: TGCGCCAGCAGCCAAGGGCAGCTAGCGGGCGCGACGAACACCGGGGAGCTGTTTTTT.